This entry concerns a single T cell receptor (beta chain). Its antigen is still unknown. The germline V and J ends were trimmed by 6 bases and 3 bases, with 8 bases remaining between them. CDR1 is SQVTM and CDR2 is ANQGSEA in the germline V gene. The CDR3 spans 11 residues. CD8+ and CD4+ T cells from blood underwent TCR beta sequencing. The study used treatment-naive patients who had stable or active relapsing-remitting disease as multiple sclerosis controls. These data are taken from a study of CD8 T cells in Susac syndrome. General observations from the study: As the study acknowledged, the number of individuals in its TCR sequencing and HLA analysis was relatively small.

Random hexamers primed reverse transcription of about 0.5 to 1 ug RNA. immunoSEQ multiplex PCR amplified TCR beta CDR3 across 54 Vbeta, 13 Jbeta. From the immunoSEQ multiplex PCR reads, TCRdb called clonotypes with MiXCR, one entry per CDR3 protein. The table records 70,000 or so distinct CDR3 sequences, about 95% of them present only once. What was sequenced was CD8+ T cells from PBMCs. This clonotype originated in a human donor with multiple sclerosis. This chain links TRBV29-1 with TRBJ2-5, with D perhaps matching TRBD1 (6 bases). The CDR3 region is CSVWTEETQYF. The CDR3 DNA reads TGCAGCGTATGGACAGAAGAGACCCAGTACTTC.